This is a list of T cell receptor beta chains from one sample in a study of siplizumab effects on memory and regulatory T cells. Using immunoSEQ multiplex PCR, the repertoire was profiled, and TCRdb retains in-frame clones only, with some absent. The sample lists approximately 40,000 clones; about 90% were seen once. Sequenced sample: naive CD4+ T cells sorted from blood. Source of these receptors: a human donor in good health. The CDR3 runs from the conserved cysteine through the conserved F or W. Each record gives: V gene, clone size, J gene, D gene, CDR3 protein, CDR3 DNA. D genes are given only for firm matches. Only some rows state a clone size, as once, few, many or a class for expanded clones.

TRBV7-8	-	TRBJ2-7	-	CASSLARGRPYEQYF	TGTGCCAGCAGCTTAGCCAGGGGGAGGCCCTACGAGCAGTACTTC
TRBV6-1	-	TRBJ2-7	-	CASSEAHQVATYEQYF	TGTGCCAGCAGTGAAGCGCATCAGGTGGCAACCTACGAGCAGTACTTC
TRBV18	once	TRBJ1-1	TRBD1	CASSTRDRGLMNTEAFF	TGTGCCAGCTCAACCCGGGACAGGGGACTCATGAACACTGAAGCTTTCTTT
TRBV6-6	-	TRBJ2-5	-	CASERGHRGETQYF	TGTGCCAGCGAACGGGGACATAGGGGGGAGACCCAGTACTTC
TRBV10-2	-	TRBJ1-3	-	CASSDSQTRIGTIYF	TGCGCCAGCAGTGACAGCCAGACTCGGATCGGCACCATATATTTT
TRBV6-5	-	TRBJ2-7	-	CASSYLRERYEQYF	TGTGCCAGCAGTTACCTAAGGGAGAGGTACGAGCAGTACTTC
TRBV5-1	-	TRBJ2-1	-	CASSHGTPYGEQFF	TGCGCCAGCTCGCACGGGACTCCTTACGGTGAGCAGTTCTTC
TRBV5-1	-	TRBJ1-1	-	CASSLFYVGGNTEAFF	TGCGCCAGCAGCTTGTTTTACGTGGGCGGTAACACTGAAGCTTTCTTT
TRBV7-6	-	TRBJ2-5	-	CASLTGSQETQYF	TGTGCCAGCCTAACGGGCTCTCAAGAGACCCAGTACTTC
TRBV6-5	-	TRBJ1-6	TRBD1	CASSTEGQGNSPLHF	TGTGCCAGCAGCACAGAGGGACAGGGAAATTCACCCCTCCACTTT
TRBV29-1	-	TRBJ1-3	-	CSVEGTDSGNTIYF	TGCAGCGTTGAGGGCACAGACTCTGGAAACACCATATATTTT
TRBV14	-	TRBJ1-2	-	CASSRNARPEGYTF	TGTGCCAGCAGCCGGAACGCCAGACCCGAAGGCTACACCTTC
TRBV11-2	-	TRBJ2-3	-	CASSLGGADTQYF	TGTGCCAGCAGCTTAGGGGGCGCAGATACGCAGTATTTT
TRBV27	-	TRBJ2-7	-	CASRREQTQFSGEQYF	TGTGCCAGCAGACGCGAGCAGACACAGTTCTCAGGGGAGCAGTACTTC
TRBV7-9	-	TRBJ2-3	TRBD1	CASSSGQADTQYF	TGTGCCAGCAGTTCCGGACAGGCGGATACGCAGTATTTT
TRBV5-1	-	TRBJ2-3	-	CASSLPLDTQYF	TGCGCCAGCAGCTTGCCCTTAGATACGCAGTATTTT